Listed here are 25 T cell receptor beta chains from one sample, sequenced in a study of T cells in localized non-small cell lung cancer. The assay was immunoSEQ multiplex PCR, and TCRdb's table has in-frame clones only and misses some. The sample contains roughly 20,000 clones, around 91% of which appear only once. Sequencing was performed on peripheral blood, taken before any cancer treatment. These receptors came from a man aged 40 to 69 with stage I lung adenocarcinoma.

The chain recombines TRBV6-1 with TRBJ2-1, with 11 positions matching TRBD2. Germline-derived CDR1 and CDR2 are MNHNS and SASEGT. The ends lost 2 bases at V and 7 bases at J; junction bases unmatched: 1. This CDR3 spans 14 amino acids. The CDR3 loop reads CASSEPSGRNEQFF. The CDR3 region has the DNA TGTGCCAGCAGTGAACCTAGCGGGAGGAATGAGCAGTTCTTC.

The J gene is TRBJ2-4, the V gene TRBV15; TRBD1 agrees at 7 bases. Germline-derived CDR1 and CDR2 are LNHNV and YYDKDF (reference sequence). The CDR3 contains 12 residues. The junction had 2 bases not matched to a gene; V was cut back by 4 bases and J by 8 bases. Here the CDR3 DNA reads TGTGCCACCAGCACCGGACAGGACATTCAGTACTTC. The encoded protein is CATSTGQDIQYF.

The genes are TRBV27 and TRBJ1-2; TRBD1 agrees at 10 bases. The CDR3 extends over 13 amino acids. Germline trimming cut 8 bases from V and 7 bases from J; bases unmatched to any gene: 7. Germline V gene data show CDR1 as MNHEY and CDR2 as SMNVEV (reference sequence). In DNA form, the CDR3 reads TGTGCCAGCGGGGGACAGGGGAAGGCTGGCTACACCTTC. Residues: CASGGQGKAGYTF.

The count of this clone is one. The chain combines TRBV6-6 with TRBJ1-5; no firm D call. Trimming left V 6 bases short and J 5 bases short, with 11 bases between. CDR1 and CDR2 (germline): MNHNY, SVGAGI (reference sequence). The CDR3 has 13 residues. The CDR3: CASSLTGDQPQHF. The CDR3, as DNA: TGTGCCAGCAGCCTAACCGGGGATCAGCCCCAGCATTTT.

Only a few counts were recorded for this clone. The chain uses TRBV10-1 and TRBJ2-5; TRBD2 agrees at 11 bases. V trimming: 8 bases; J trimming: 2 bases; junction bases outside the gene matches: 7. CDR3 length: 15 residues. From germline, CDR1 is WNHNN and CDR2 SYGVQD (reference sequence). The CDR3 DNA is TGCGCCAGCCAGGGTAGCGGGAGGGGACAAGAGACCCAGTACTTC. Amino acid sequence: CASQGSGRGQETQYF.

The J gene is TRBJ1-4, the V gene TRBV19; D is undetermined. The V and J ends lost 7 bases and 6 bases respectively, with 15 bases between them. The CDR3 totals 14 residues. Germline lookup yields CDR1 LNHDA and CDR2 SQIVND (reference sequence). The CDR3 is CASTTGRTDEKLFF. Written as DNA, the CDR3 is TGTGCCAGTACCACCGGGAGGACGGATGAAAAACTGTTTTTT.

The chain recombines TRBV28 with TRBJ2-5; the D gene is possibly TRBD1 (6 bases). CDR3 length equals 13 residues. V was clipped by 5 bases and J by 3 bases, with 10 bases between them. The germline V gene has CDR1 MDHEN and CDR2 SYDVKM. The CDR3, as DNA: TGTGCCAGCAGTACAGGGAACGAAGAGACCCAGTACTTC. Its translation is CASSTGNEETQYF.

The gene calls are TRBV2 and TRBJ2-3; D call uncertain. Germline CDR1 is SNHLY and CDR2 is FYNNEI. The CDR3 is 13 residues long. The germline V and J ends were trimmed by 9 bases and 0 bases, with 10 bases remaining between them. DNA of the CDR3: TGTGCCAGGGGTAGTAGTAGCACAGATACGCAGTATTTT. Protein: CARGSSSTDTQYF.

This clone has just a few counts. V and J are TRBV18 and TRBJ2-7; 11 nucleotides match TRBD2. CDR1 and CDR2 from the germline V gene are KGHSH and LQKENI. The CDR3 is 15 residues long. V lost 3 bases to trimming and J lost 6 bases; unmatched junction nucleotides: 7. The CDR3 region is CASSPKLAGVVEQYF. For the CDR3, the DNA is TGTGCCAGCTCACCGAAACTAGCGGGGGTTGTCGAGCAGTACTTC.

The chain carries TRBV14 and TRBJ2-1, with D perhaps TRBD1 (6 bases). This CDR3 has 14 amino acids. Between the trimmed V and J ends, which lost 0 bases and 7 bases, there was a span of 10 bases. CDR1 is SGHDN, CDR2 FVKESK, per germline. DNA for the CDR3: TGTGCCAGCAGCCAAGATCAGGGGTCGAATGAGCAGTTCTTC. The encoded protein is CASSQDQGSNEQFF.

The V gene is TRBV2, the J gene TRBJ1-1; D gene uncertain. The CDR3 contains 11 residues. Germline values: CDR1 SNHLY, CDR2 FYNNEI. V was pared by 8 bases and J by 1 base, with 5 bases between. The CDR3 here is CASAENTEAFF. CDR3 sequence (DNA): TGTGCCAGCGCAGAGAACACTGAAGCTTTCTTT. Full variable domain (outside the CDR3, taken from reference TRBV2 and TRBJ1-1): EPEVTQTPSHQVTQMGQEVILRCVPISNHLYFYWYRQILGQKVEFLVSFYNNEISEKSEIFDDQFSVERPDGSNFTLKIRSTKLEDSAMYFCASAENTEAFFGQGTRLTVV.

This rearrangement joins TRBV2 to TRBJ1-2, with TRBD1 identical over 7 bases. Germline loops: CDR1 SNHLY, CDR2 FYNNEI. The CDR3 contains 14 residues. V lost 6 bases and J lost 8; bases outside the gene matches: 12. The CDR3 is CASRRDSPRGGYTF. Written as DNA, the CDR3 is TGTGCCAGCAGGAGGGACAGCCCTCGGGGAGGCTACACCTTC.

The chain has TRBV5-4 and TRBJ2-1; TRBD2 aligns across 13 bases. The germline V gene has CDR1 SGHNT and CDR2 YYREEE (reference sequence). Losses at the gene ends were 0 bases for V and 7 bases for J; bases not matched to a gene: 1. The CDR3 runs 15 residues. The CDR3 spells CASSLGTSGRNEQFF. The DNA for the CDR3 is TGTGCCAGCAGCTTGGGGACTAGCGGGAGAAATGAGCAGTTCTTC.

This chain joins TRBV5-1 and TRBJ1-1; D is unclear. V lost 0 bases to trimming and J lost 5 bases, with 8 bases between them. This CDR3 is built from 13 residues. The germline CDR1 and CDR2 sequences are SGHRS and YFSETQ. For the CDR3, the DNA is TGCGCCAGCAGCTTGGATTCGGGTACTGAAGCTTTCTTT. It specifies CASSLDSGTEAFF.

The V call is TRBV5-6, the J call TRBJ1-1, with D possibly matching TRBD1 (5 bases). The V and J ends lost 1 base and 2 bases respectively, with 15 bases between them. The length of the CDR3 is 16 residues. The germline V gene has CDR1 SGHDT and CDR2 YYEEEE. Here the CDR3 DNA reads TGTGCCAGCAGCTTGAGGCGGCGGGGACCTAACACTGAAGCTTTCTTT. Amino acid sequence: CASSLRRRGPNTEAFF. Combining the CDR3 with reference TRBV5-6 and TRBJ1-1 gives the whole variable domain DAGVTQSPTHLIKTRGQQVTLRCSPKSGHDTVSWYQQALGQGPQFIFQYYEEEERQRGNFPDRFSGHQFPNYSSELNVNALLLGDSALYLCASSLRRRGPNTEAFFGQGTRLTVV.

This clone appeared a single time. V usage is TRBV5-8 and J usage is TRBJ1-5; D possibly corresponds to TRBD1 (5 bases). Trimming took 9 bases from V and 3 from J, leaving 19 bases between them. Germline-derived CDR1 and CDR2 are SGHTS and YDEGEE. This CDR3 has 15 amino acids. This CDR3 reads CATSHYSGSNQPQHF. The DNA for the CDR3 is TGTGCCACCTCACACTACTCAGGGTCCAATCAGCCCCAGCATTTT.

The CDR3 is CASSEIGGVNTGELFF. CDR3 sequence (DNA): TGTGCCAGCAGTGAAATCGGGGGGGTTAACACCGGGGAGCTGTTTTTT. The chain has TRBV2 and TRBJ2-2; 8 nucleotides match TRBD2. The junction had 4 bases not matched to a gene; V was cut back by 2 bases and J by 2 bases. The length of the CDR3 is 16 residues. Germline V gene sequence: CDR1 SNHLY, CDR2 FYNNEI.

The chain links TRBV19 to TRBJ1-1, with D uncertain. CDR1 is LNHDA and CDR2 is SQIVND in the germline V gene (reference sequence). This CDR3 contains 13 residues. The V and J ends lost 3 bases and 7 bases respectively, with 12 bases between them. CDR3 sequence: CASSIDGSLEAFF. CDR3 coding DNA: TGTGCCAGTAGTATCGACGGAAGTCTTGAAGCTTTCTTT. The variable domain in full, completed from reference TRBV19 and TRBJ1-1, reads DGGITQSPKYLFRKEGQNVTLSCEQNLNHDAMYWYRQDPGQGLRLIYYSQIVNDFQKGDIAEGYSVSREKKESFPLTVTSAQKNPTAFYLCASSIDGSLEAFFGQGTRLTVV.

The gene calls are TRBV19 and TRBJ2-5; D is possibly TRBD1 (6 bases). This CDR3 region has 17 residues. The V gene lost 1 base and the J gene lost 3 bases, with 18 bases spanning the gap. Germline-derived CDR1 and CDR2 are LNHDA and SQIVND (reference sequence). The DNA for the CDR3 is TGTGCCAGTAGTATAGCGGCACGGCGAGCAGGGGAAGAGACCCAGTACTTC. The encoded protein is CASSIAARRAGEETQYF.

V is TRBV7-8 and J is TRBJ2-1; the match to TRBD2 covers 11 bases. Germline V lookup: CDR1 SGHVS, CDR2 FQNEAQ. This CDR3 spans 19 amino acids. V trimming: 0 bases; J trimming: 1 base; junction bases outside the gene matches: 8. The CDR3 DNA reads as TGTGCCAGCAGCTTAGCGGGACCCCGACTAGCGGGATCCTACAATGAGCAGTTCTTC. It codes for CASSLAGPRLAGSYNEQFF. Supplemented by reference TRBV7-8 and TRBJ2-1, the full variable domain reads GAGVSQSPRYKVAKRGQDVALRCDPISGHVSLFWYQQALGQGPEFLTYFQNEAQLDKSGLPSDRFFAERPEGSVSTLKIQRTQQEDSAVYLCASSLAGPRLAGSYNEQFFGPGTRLTVL.

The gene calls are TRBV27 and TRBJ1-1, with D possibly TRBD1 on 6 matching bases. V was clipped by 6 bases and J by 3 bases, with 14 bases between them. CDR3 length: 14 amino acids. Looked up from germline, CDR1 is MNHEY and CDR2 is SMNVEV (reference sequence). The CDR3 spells CASRSRGAYTEAFF. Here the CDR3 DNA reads TGTGCCAGCAGGTCCCGGGGGGCATACACTGAAGCTTTCTTT.

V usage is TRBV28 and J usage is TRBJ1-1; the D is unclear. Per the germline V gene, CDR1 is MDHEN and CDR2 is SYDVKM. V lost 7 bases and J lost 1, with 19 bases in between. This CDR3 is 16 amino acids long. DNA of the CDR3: TGTGCCAGCACCACTCGGACCCTTCAACCGAACACTGAAGCTTTCTTT. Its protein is CASTTRTLQPNTEAFF.

The CDR3 DNA sequence: TGCGCCAGCAGCTTGGAAAGGGCATCTGAGCAGTTCTTC. Its protein is CASSLERASEQFF. The genes are TRBV5-1 and TRBJ2-1; D is undetermined. Germline loops: CDR1 SGHRS, CDR2 YFSETQ. V dropped 0 bases and J dropped 9 bases, with 10 bases sitting between them. The CDR3 runs 13 residues.

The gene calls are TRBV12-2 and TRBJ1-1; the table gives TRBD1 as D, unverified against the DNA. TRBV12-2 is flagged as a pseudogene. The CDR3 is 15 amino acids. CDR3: CASRLVQGRETEAFF. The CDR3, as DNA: TGTGCAAGTCGCTTAGTACAGGGGAGAGAAACTGAAGCTTTCTTT.

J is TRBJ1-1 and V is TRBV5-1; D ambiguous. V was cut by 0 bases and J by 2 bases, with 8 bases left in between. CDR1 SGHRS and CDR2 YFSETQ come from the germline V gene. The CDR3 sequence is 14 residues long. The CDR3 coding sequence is TGCGCCAGCAGCTTGGACCCCGCCAACACTGAAGCTTTCTTT. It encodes CASSLDPANTEAFF.